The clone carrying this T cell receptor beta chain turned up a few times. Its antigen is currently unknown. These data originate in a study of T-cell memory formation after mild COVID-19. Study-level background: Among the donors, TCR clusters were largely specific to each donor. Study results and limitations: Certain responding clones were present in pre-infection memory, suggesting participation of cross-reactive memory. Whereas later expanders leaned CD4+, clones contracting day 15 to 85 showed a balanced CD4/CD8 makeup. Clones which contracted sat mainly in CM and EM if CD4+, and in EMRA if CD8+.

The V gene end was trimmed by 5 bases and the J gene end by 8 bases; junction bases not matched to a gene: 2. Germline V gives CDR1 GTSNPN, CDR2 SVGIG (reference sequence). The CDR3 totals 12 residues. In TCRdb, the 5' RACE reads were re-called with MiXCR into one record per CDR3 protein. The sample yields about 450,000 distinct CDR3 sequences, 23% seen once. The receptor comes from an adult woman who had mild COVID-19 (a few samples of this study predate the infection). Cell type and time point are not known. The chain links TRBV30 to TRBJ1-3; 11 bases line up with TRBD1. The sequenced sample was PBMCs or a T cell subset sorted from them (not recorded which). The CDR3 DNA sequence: TGTGCCTGGGGACAGGGGGCGGACACCATATATTTT. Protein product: CAWGQGADTIYF.